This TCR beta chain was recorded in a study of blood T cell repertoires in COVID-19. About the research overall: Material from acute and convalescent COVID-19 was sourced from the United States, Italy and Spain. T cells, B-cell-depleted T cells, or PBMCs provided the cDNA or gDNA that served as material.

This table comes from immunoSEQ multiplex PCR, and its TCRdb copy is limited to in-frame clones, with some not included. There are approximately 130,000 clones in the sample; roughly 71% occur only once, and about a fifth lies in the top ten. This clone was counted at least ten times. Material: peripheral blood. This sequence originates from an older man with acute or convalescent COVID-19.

As DNA, the CDR3 is TGTGCCAGCTCAAAGACAGGGGGCGGAAACAATGAGCAGTTCTTC. It codes for CASSKTGGGNNEQFF. V is TRBV18 and J is TRBJ2-1, with 10 bases fitting TRBD1. From germline, CDR1 is KGHSH and CDR2 LQKENI. The CDR3 is made up of 15 amino acids. Unmatched junction bases numbered 6, after V lost 5 bases and J lost 5 bases. Variable domain in full (rest from reference TRBV18 and TRBJ2-1): NAGVMQNPRHLVRRRGQEARLRCSPMKGHSHVYWYRQLPEEGLKFMVYLQKENIIDESGMPKERFSAEFPKEGPSILRIQQVVRGDSAAYFCASSKTGGGNNEQFFGPGTRLTVL.